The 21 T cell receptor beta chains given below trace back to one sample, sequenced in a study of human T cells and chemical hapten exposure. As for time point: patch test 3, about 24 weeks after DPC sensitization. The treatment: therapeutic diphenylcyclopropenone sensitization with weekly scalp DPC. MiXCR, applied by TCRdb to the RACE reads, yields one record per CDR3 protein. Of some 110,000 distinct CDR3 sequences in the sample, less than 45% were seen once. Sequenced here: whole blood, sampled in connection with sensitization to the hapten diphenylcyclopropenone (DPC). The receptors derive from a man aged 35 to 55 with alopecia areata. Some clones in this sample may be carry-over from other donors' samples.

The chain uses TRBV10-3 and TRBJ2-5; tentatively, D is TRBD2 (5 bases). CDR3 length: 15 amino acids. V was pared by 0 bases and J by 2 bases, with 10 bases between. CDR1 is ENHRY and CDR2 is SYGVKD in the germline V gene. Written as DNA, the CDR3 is TGTGCCATCAGTGAGTCGCTCGGGATACAAGAGACCCAGTACTTC. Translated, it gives CAISESLGIQETQYF.

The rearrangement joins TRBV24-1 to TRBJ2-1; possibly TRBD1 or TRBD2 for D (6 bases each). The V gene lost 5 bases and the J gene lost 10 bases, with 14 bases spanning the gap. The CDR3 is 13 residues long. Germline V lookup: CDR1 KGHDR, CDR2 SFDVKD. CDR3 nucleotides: TGTGCCACCAGTGCCAAAGGGGGGACGGAGCAGTTCTTC. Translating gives CATSAKGGTEQFF.

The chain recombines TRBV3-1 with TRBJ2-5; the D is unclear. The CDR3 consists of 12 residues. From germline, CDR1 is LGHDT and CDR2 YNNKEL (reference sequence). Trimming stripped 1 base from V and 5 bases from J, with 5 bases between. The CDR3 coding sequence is TGTGCCAGCAGCCAAGTGGCGGAGACCCAGTACTTC. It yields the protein CASSQVAETQYF.

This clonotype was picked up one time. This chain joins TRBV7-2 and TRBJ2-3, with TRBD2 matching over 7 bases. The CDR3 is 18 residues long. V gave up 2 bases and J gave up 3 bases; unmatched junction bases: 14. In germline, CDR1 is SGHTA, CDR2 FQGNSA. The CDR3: CASSLYPLGGSATDTQYF. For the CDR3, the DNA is TGTGCCAGCAGCTTATACCCTCTAGGCGGGAGCGCTACAGATACGCAGTATTTT.

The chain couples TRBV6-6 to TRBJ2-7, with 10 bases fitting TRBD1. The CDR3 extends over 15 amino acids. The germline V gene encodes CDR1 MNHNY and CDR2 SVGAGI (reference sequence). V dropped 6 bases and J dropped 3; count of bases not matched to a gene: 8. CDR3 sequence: CASRDRQGAFYEQYF. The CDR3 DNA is TGTGCCAGCAGAGACCGACAGGGGGCTTTCTACGAGCAGTACTTC.

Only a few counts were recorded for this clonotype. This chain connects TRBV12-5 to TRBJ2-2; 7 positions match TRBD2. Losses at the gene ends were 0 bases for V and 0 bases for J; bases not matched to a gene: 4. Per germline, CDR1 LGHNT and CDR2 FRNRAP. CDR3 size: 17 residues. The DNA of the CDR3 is TGTGCTAGTGGTTTGGTACGCCGGGGGGCGAACACCGGGGAGCTGTTTTTT. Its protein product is CASGLVRRGANTGELFF. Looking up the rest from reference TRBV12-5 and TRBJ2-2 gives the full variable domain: DARVTQTPRHKVTEMGQEVTMRCQPILGHNTVFWYRQTMMQGLELLAYFRNRAPLDDSGMPKDRFSAEMPDATLATLKIQPSEPRDSAVYFCASGLVRRGANTGELFFGEGSRLTVL.

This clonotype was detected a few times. The DNA of the CDR3 is TGCAGTGCTACTCGGGACAGTGTCGCTGAAGCTTTCTTT. It encodes CSATRDSVAEAFF. The chain combines TRBV20-1 with TRBJ1-1; the match to TRBD1 covers 7 bases. The germline gives CDR1 DFQATT, CDR2 SNEGSKA (reference sequence). This CDR3 is 13 amino acids long. V was pared by 4 bases and J by 6 bases, with 8 bases of the junction left unmatched.

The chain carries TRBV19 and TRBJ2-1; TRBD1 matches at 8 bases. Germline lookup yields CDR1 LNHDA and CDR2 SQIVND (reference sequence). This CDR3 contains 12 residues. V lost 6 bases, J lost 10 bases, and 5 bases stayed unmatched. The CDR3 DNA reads TGTGCCAGTAGAACAGGGGGAGTGGAGCAGTTCTTC. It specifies CASRTGGVEQFF.

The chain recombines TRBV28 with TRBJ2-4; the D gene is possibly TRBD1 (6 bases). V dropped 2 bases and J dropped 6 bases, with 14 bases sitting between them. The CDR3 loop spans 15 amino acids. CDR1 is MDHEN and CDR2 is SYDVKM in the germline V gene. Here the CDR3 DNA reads TGTGCCAGCAGTTTAATGTTCCAGGGGAGAAACATTCAGTACTTC. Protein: CASSLMFQGRNIQYF.

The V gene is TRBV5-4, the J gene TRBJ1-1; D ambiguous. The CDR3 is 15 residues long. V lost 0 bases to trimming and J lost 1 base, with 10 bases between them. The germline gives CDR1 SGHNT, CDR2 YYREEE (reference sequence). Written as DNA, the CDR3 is TGTGCCAGCAGCTTGGAGGACGGGAGGAACACTGAAGCTTTCTTT. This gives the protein CASSLEDGRNTEAFF.

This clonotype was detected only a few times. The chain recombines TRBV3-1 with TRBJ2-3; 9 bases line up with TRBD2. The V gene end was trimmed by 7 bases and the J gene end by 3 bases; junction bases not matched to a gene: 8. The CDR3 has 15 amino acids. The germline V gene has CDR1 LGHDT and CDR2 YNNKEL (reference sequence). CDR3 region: CASTGGREGTDTQYF. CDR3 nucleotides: TGTGCCAGCACCGGAGGGCGGGAGGGTACAGATACGCAGTATTTT.

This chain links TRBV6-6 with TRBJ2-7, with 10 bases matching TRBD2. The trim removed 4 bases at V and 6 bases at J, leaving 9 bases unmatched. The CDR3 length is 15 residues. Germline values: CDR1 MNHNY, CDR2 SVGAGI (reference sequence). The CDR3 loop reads CASSSSSSGSSEQYF. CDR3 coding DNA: TGTGCCAGCAGTTCCTCCTCTAGCGGGAGTAGCGAGCAGTACTTC.

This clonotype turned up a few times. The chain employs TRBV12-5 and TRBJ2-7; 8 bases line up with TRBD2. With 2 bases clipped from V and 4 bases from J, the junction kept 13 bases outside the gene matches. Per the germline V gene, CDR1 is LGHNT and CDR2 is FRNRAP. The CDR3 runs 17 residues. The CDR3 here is CASGLLRLARGGYEQYV. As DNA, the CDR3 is TGTGCTAGTGGTTTGCTCCGACTAGCGAGGGGGGGATACGAGCAGTACGTC.

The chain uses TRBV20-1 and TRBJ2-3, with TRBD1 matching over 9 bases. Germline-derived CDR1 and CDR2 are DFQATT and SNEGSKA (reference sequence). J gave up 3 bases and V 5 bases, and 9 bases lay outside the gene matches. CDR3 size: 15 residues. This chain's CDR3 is CSAELRTGATDTQYF. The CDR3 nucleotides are TGCAGTGCTGAGCTGCGGACAGGGGCGACAGATACGCAGTATTTT.

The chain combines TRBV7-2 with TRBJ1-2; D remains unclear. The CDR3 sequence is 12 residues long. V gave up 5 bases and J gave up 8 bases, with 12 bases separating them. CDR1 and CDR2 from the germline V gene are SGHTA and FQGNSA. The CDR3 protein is CASSPPGRGYTF. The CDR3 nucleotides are TGTGCCAGCAGCCCCCCAGGACGAGGCTACACCTTC.

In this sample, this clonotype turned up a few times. CDR3 DNA: TGTGCCAGCAGGGGGACTAGGGCATCGGAAGAGACCCAGTACTTC. Its protein is CASRGTRASEETQYF. The V and J genes are TRBV7-9 and TRBJ2-5; 8 nucleotides agree with TRBD2. Germline CDR1 reads SEHNR; CDR2 reads FQNEAQ (reference sequence). The CDR3 runs 15 residues. The V segment lost 6 bases and the J segment 3 bases; nucleotides outside the gene matches: 9.

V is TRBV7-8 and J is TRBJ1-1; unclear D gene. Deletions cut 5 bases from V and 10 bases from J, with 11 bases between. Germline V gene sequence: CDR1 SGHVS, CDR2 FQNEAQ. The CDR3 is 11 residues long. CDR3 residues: CASSPVLGAFF. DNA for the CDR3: TGTGCCAGCAGCCCAGTTCTTGGAGCTTTCTTT.

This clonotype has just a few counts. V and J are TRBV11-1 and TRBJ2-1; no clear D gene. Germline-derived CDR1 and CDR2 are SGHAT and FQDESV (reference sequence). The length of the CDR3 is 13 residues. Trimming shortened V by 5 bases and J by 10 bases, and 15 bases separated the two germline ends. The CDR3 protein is CASSPDTGQEQFF. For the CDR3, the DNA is TGTGCCAGCAGCCCCGACACTGGGCAAGAGCAGTTCTTC.

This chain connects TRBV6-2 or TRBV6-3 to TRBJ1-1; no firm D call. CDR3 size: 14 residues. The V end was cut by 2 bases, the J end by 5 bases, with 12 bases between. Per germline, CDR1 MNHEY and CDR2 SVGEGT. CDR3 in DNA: TGTGCCAGCAGTTACGGGCAGGCGGGGACTGAAGCTTTCTTT. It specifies CASSYGQAGTEAFF.

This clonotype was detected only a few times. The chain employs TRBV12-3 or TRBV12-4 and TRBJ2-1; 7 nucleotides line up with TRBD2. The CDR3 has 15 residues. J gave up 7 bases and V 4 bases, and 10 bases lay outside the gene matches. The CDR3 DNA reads TGTGCCAGCAGTTACTGGGGGGGAGCGGGAAATGAGCAGTTCTTC. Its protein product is CASSYWGGAGNEQFF.

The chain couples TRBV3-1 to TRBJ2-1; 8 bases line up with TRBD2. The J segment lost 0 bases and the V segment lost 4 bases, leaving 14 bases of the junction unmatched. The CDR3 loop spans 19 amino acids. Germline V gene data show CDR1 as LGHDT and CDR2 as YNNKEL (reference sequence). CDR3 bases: TGTGCCAGCAGCCCAGGTCCGATGACTAGCGTGAGCTCCTACAATGAGCAGTTCTTC. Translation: CASSPGPMTSVSSYNEQFF.